The present entry profiles one T cell receptor (beta chain) with its context. Its target is not known. The CDR3 extends over 13 amino acids. Germline V CDR1 and CDR2: LGHDT, YNNKEL (reference sequence). The V and J ends lost 1 base and 6 bases respectively, with 10 bases between them. The sample comes from a study of Graves' ophthalmopathy and Graves' hyperthyroidism. The TCR beta CDR3 regions underwent amplification from RNA transcripts. RT-PCR was first run with HTBI primers, then multiplex PCR in a second round. TCRdb re-analysed the multiplex PCR reads in MiXCR, keeping a single row per CDR3 protein. This table holds some 360,000 distinct CDR3 sequences, 17% found once. Study outcomes and limitations: Blood contained most expanded thyroid clonotypes exceeding 0.001 frequency. Ophthalmopathy cases were distinguished from stable hyperthyroidism by a 13-signature model, reaching about 90% sensitivity and over 80% specificity.

Hyperthyroidism in these 18- to 65-year-old patients was newly diagnosed, lasting under 2 months. Clinical symptoms and serum thyroxine were used for diagnosis; TRAb, thyroid ultrasound and orbital computed tomography were also relied on. This receptor was identified in an adult woman with stable Graves' hyperthyroidism. The sequenced material came from peripheral blood. The rearrangement joins TRBV3-1 to TRBJ2-7, with D unresolved. CDR3 amino acids: CASSQGPVGEQYF. The CDR3 coding sequence is TGTGCCAGCAGCCAAGGGCCGGTGGGCGAGCAGTACTTC.